These 31 T cell receptor beta chains share one sample of origin, sequenced in a study of T-cell memory formation after mild COVID-19. TCRdb called the 5' RACE reads again in MiXCR, with one record for every CDR3 protein. Of around 250,000 distinct CDR3 sequences listed, 8% to 9.5% are singletons. Sequencing was carried out using PBMCs or a T cell subset sorted from them (not recorded which). The receptors stem from a man in his late teens or twenties who had mild COVID-19 (a few samples of this study predate the infection). Cell type and time point are not known.

A word on this clonotype: An end of the junction differs from the germline gene, which may be a read error. The chain carries TRBV15 and TRBJ1-2; the D gene is possibly TRBD1 (6 bases). This CDR3 contains 12 residues. Germline CDR1 LNHNV, CDR2 YYDKDF (reference sequence). The CDR3 DNA follows: TGTGCCACCAGCAGGCCATTGACAGGACCGGTCTTC. Its translation is CATSRPLTGPVF.

The V gene is TRBV5-1, the J gene TRBJ1-2; D call uncertain. V was trimmed by 0 bases and J by 5 bases, leaving 11 bases between them. Germline V gene data show CDR1 as SGHRS and CDR2 as YFSETQ. CDR3 length: 14 amino acids. Here the CDR3 reads CASSLDGSGYGYTF. CDR3 sequence (DNA): TGCGCCAGCAGCTTGGATGGCAGCGGGTATGGCTACACCTTC.

The genes are TRBV25-1 and TRBJ2-1, with 7 bases identical to TRBD2. J gave up 1 base and V 2 bases, and 11 bases lay outside the gene matches. This CDR3 has 18 amino acids. Germline values: CDR1 MGHDK, CDR2 SYGVNS. CDR3 loop: CASSEREGSGPSYNEQFF. The CDR3, as DNA: TGTGCCAGCAGTGAAAGAGAGGGTAGCGGGCCTTCCTACAATGAGCAGTTCTTC. Looking up the rest from reference TRBV25-1 and TRBJ2-1 gives the full variable domain: EADIYQTPRYLVIGTGKKITLECSQTMGHDKMYWYQQDPGMELHLIHYSYGVNSTEKGDLSSESTVSRIRTEHFPLTLESARPSHTSQYLCASSEREGSGPSYNEQFFGPGTRLTVL.

The chain links TRBV5-4 to TRBJ1-4; tentatively, D is TRBD1 (6 bases). The CDR3 consists of 15 residues. Trimming took 5 bases from V and 8 from J, leaving 19 bases between them. Germline lookup yields CDR1 SGHNT and CDR2 YYREEE (reference sequence). CDR3 nucleotides: TGTGCCAGCAGTAAGACTGGGGGCGGAAGGGAAAAACTGTTTTTT. This translates into CASSKTGGGREKLFF.

The CDR3 here is CSAKRGAEDGYTF. The CDR3 region has the DNA TGCAGTGCTAAACGGGGGGCTGAGGATGGCTACACCTTC. V usage is TRBV20-1 and J usage is TRBJ1-2; D might be TRBD1 (6 bases). V was shortened by 4 bases and J by 6 bases, with 15 bases between the two germline ends. The CDR3 is 13 amino acids. The germline CDR1 and CDR2 sequences are DFQATT and SNEGSKA (reference sequence).

This clonotype showed up many times. The chain recombines TRBV11-2 with TRBJ2-3, with 10 nucleotides matching TRBD2. The CDR3 contains 19 residues. Losses at the gene ends were 2 bases for V and 0 bases for J; bases not matched to a gene: 11. The germline V gene encodes CDR1 SGHAT and CDR2 FQNNGV. CDR3 nucleotides: TGTGCCAGCAGCTTACTCCGTCTAGCGGGGGCCTTTAGCACAGATACGCAGTATTTT. As protein: CASSLLRLAGAFSTDTQYF.

The V gene is TRBV27, the J gene TRBJ2-2, with 7 bases aligning to TRBD1. From germline, CDR1 is MNHEY and CDR2 SMNVEV (reference sequence). CDR3 length: 15 amino acids. After removal of 7 bases from V and 6 bases from J, the junction contained 11 bases not matched to a gene. The CDR3 nucleotides read TGTGCCAGCACTCGACAGGGTCGGTTTCCCGGGGAGCTGTTTTTT. This gives the protein CASTRQGRFPGELFF.

The chain links TRBV6-5 to TRBJ2-5; D remains ambiguous. Germline V lookup: CDR1 MNHEY, CDR2 SVGAGI. This CDR3 contains 13 residues. Trimming left V 7 bases short and J 4 bases short, with 13 bases between. CDR3 DNA sequence: TGTGCCAGCAAATTCCACTTCGGAGAGACCCAGTACTTC. Amino acids: CASKFHFGETQYF.

Here the CDR3 DNA reads TGTGCCAGCAGCTCTGTCCCCGGGACTAGCGGTGGTTACAATGAGCAGTTCTTC. This gives the protein CASSSVPGTSGGYNEQFF. The V call is TRBV7-2, the J call TRBJ2-1, with 11 bases that match TRBD2. The CDR3 extends over 18 amino acids. V dropped 4 bases and J dropped 4; count of bases not matched to a gene: 12. Germline CDR1 is SGHTA and CDR2 is FQGNSA.

This clonotype was seen a few times. The chain combines TRBV4-2 with TRBJ2-1, with TRBD2 matching 9 bases. Trimming removed 7 bases from V and 10 bases from J; junction bases left unmatched: 14. The CDR3 has 15 amino acids. CDR1 and CDR2 from the germline V gene are LGHNA and YNFKEQ. CDR3 in DNA: TGTGCCAGCACCCTGTGGGGTGGCGGGGGGGAAGAGCAGTTCTTC. Amino acid sequence: CASTLWGGGGEEQFF.

The V call is TRBV4-2, the J call TRBJ1-2; D uncertain. This CDR3 contains 12 residues. Germline values: CDR1 LGHNA, CDR2 YNFKEQ. V lost 0 bases and J lost 10, with 9 bases in between. CDR3 nucleotides: TGTGCCAGCAGCCAAGACGCGGCCCCCTACACCTTC. Protein: CASSQDAAPYTF.

This sequence joins TRBV5-1 and TRBJ1-1; D unclear. Germline CDR1 SGHRS, CDR2 YFSETQ. The CDR3 runs to 14 residues. V was shortened by 3 bases and J by 4 bases, with 13 bases between the two germline ends. CDR3 sequence reads: CASSSRGLGTEAFF. The CDR3 coding sequence is TGCGCCAGCAGCTCGCGGGGTTTGGGCACTGAAGCTTTCTTT.

The chain is built from TRBV12-3 or TRBV12-4 and TRBJ2-7; 14 bases line up with TRBD2. V was pared by 4 bases and J by 4 bases, with 6 bases of the junction left unmatched. The CDR3 has 16 amino acids. This CDR3 is CASSSLGLAGDYEQYF. Written as DNA, the CDR3 is TGTGCCAGCAGTTCACTGGGACTAGCGGGAGATTACGAGCAGTACTTC.

This clonotype was observed many times. V and J are TRBV29-1 and TRBJ1-2; D call uncertain. V lost 3 bases and J lost 4, with 15 bases in between. Germline V gives CDR1 SQVTM, CDR2 ANQGSEA. The CDR3 consists of 14 residues. DNA of the CDR3: TGCAGCGTTGATCTCAGTCAGACCACCTATGGCTACACCTTC. Translation: CSVDLSQTTYGYTF.

This clonotype was detected a few times. The CDR3 DNA follows: TGCAGTGCTAGACCCGGACAGGTGTTATACGAGCAGTACTTC. Translating it yields CSARPGQVLYEQYF. The chain has TRBV20-1 and TRBJ2-7, with 7 bases that match TRBD1. CDR1 is DFQATT, CDR2 SNEGSKA, per germline (reference sequence). The CDR3 is 14 residues long. V gave up 2 bases and J gave up 4 bases; unmatched junction bases: 8.

Only a few counts were recorded for this clonotype. The chain is built from TRBV20-1 and TRBJ1-4; no reliable D call. Trimming took 5 bases from V and 8 from J, leaving 12 bases between them. The CDR3 spans 12 residues. Germline values: CDR1 DFQATT, CDR2 SNEGSKA (reference sequence). CDR3 sequence: CSAEAAGEKLFF. CDR3 DNA sequence: TGCAGTGCTGAGGCGGCGGGGGAAAAACTGTTTTTT.

This clonotype was detected only a few times. The chain carries TRBV25-1 and TRBJ2-5; 8 nucleotides align to TRBD1. Germline CDR1 MGHDK, CDR2 SYGVNS. V was pared by 5 bases and J by 4 bases, with 9 bases of the junction left unmatched. CDR3 length: 15 amino acids. In nucleotides, the CDR3 is TGTGCCAGCAGTTTAGGTGCAGGGGGCCCAGAGACCCAGTACTTC. Protein sequence: CASSLGAGGPETQYF.

This clonotype has more than one count but fewer than ten. V usage is TRBV18 and J usage is TRBJ1-2, with 8 bases lining up with TRBD1. The junction had 5 bases not matched to a gene; V was cut back by 6 bases and J by 5 bases. CDR3 length: 13 residues. Germline CDR1 KGHSH, CDR2 LQKENI. CDR3 bases: TGTGCCAGCTCGAAAGACAGGGGTTATGGCTACACCTTC. Amino acids: CASSKDRGYGYTF.

This clonotype has more than one count but fewer than ten. The chain links TRBV28 to TRBJ1-5; D is unresolved. CDR3 size: 11 residues. Germline V gene sequence: CDR1 MDHEN, CDR2 SYDVKM. V dropped 11 bases and J dropped 2 bases, with 7 bases sitting between them. Here the CDR3 DNA reads TGTGCCGGGTGGGGCAATCAGCCCCAGCATTTT. Translation gives CAGWGNQPQHF.

A few counts support this clonotype. The chain recombines TRBV20-1 with TRBJ2-3, with no clear D. The germline V gene has CDR1 DFQATT and CDR2 SNEGSKA (reference sequence). The V end was cut by 0 bases, the J end by 2 bases, with 12 bases between. This CDR3 comprises 15 residues. CDR3 sequence reads: CSARDRVFATDTQYF. The CDR3 coding sequence is TGCAGTGCTAGAGATCGGGTTTTTGCCACAGATACGCAGTATTTT.

This clonotype was counted at least ten times. The CDR3 loop is CAISVDGYNEQFF. CDR3 coding DNA: TGTGCCATCAGTGTGGACGGCTACAATGAGCAGTTCTTC. This chain joins TRBV10-3 and TRBJ2-1, with D unclear. V lost 4 bases and J 3 bases, leaving 7 bases between the germline ends. CDR1 ENHRY and CDR2 SYGVKD come from the germline V gene. The CDR3 consists of 13 residues.

The V gene is TRBV20-1, the J gene TRBJ2-1; the D gene is possibly TRBD1 (6 bases). From germline, CDR1 is DFQATT and CDR2 SNEGSKA (reference sequence). There are 13 residues in the CDR3. Trimming cost V 0 bases and J 13 bases, with 16 bases left between them. This CDR3 is CSARDIWGPLQFF. The CDR3 DNA reads as TGCAGTGCTAGAGATATTTGGGGGCCCCTCCAGTTCTTC.

At least ten counts were recorded for this clonotype. The chain links TRBV20-1 to TRBJ2-1; 11 bases map to TRBD2. This CDR3 has 17 residues. The V segment lost 2 bases and the J segment 4 bases; nucleotides outside the gene matches: 10. Germline V gives CDR1 DFQATT, CDR2 SNEGSKA (reference sequence). The DNA for the CDR3 is TGCAGTGCTAGATCACTAGCGGGGGATCCACGTTACAATGAGCAGTTCTTC. Translating it yields CSARSLAGDPRYNEQFF.

Only a few counts were recorded for this clonotype. The chain employs TRBV6-2 or TRBV6-3 and TRBJ2-7; D remains ambiguous. The length of the CDR3 is 12 residues. The V gene lost 8 bases and the J gene lost 4 bases, with 12 bases spanning the gap. Germline lookup yields CDR1 MNHEY and CDR2 SVGEGT. The CDR3 bases are TGTGCCAGCGGAGATCTAGGTTACGAGCAGTACTTC. Amino acids: CASGDLGYEQYF.

V and J are TRBV5-1 and TRBJ2-7, with D possibly matching TRBD2 (6 bases). The germline V gene encodes CDR1 SGHRS and CDR2 YFSETQ. Trimming took 3 bases from V and 7 from J, leaving 14 bases between them. The length of the CDR3 is 13 residues. CDR3 sequence (DNA): TGCGCCAGCAGCTCGATACCGGGGGAAGAGCAGTACGTC. Protein: CASSSIPGEEQYV.

This chain uses TRBV3-1 with TRBJ2-5, with D perhaps assigned TRBD1 or TRBD2 (5 bases each). The CDR3 loop spans 14 amino acids. V gave up 1 base and J gave up 2 bases, with 8 bases separating them. Germline V gene lookup returns CDR1 LGHDT and CDR2 YNNKEL (reference sequence). The CDR3 reads CASSQGDGQETQYF. The CDR3 nucleotides are TGTGCCAGCAGCCAAGGGGACGGTCAAGAGACCCAGTACTTC.

This clonotype was counted a few times. This chain uses TRBV20-1 with TRBJ1-2; D uncertain. The CDR3 sequence is 12 residues long. Germline lookup yields CDR1 DFQATT and CDR2 SNEGSKA (reference sequence). With 6 bases removed from V and 3 bases from J, the gap between germline ends came to 11 bases. The CDR3 nucleotides read TGCAGTGCCGCGCCGTGGGACTATGGCTACACCTTC. This codes for CSAAPWDYGYTF.

This clonotype has only a few counts. This chain uses TRBV20-1 with TRBJ2-3; TRBD1 might be the D (6 bases). The germline V and J ends were trimmed by 5 bases and 6 bases, with 12 bases remaining between them. CDR1 is DFQATT, CDR2 SNEGSKA, per germline (reference sequence). The CDR3 covers 12 residues. The CDR3 reads CSAQRQADTQYF. The CDR3 DNA reads as TGCAGTGCTCAGCGACAGGCGGATACGCAGTATTTT.

The J gene is TRBJ1-1, the V gene TRBV7-2; unclear D gene. The CDR3 spans 16 residues. CDR1 is SGHTA, CDR2 FQGNSA, per germline. V dropped 8 bases and J dropped 1 base, with 20 bases sitting between them. CDR3 sequence (DNA): TGTGCCAGCTCAAGACAAGGGTCGTTATCGAACACTGAAGCTTTCTTT. Protein sequence: CASSRQGSLSNTEAFF.

There are many counts of this clonotype. The chain has TRBV3-1 and TRBJ2-5, with D hard to call. The CDR3 extends over 11 amino acids. V dropped 0 bases and J dropped 5 bases, with 1 base sitting between them. In germline, CDR1 is LGHDT, CDR2 YNNKEL (reference sequence). The CDR3 is CASSQDETQYF. The CDR3, as DNA: TGTGCCAGCAGCCAAGACGAGACCCAGTACTTC.

This clonotype showed up just a few times. The V and J genes are TRBV5-1 and TRBJ1-2; tentative D call: TRBD1 (6 bases). Germline assignment: CDR1 SGHRS and CDR2 YFSETQ. CDR3 length: 12 residues. V shed 4 bases and J shed 6 bases, with 10 bases lying between them. CDR3 sequence (DNA): TGCGCCAGCAGCATATACAGGGATGGCTACACCTTC. Translated: CASSIYRDGYTF.